This T cell receptor beta chain appears in the sequencing data of a study of blood T cell repertoires in COVID-19. Study background: T cells, B-cell-depleted T cells, or PBMCs supplied cDNA or gDNA.

Only in-frame clones appear in the TCRdb table, and some are missing; sequencing was by immunoSEQ multiplex PCR. Of around 150,000 clones in the sample, approximately 87% were seen once. V was clipped by 2 bases and J by 3 bases; unmatched bases: 5. This CDR3 comprises 16 residues. Germline V lookup: CDR1 SGHDT, CDR2 YYEEEE. The rearrangement links TRBV5-6 to TRBJ2-2; 9 bases are shared with TRBD2. The specimen sequenced was peripheral blood. The clonotype originates from a man aged 50 to 59 with active COVID-19. In nucleotides, the CDR3 is TGTGCCAGCAGCTTCCTTAGCGGGGGCGACACCGGGGAGCTGTTTTTT. It yields the protein CASSFLSGGDTGELFF.